These T cell receptor beta chains were read from a single sample in a study of blood T cell repertoires in COVID-19. Using immunoSEQ multiplex PCR, the repertoire was profiled, and TCRdb retains in-frame clones only, with some absent. The sample has 250,000 to 300,000 clones; 88% are singletons. The specimen was peripheral blood. These receptors originate from a woman aged 25 to 39 who had recovered from COVID-19. Both conserved end residues are part of each CDR3. The D gene is left open where the match is weak. Part of the rows lack a size; the others show once, few, many or a class for expanded clones.

NA	NA	TRBV10-3	TRBJ2-5	CAISESPAAETQYF	TGTGCCATCAGTGAGTCACCAGCGGCGGAGACCCAGTACTTC
NA	NA	TRBV7-9	TRBJ1-6	CASSPTSNSPLHF	TGTGCCAGCAGTCCTACCTCCAATTCACCCCTCCACTTT
NA	NA	TRBV4-1	TRBJ2-7	CASRFDQGYEQYF	TGCGCCAGCCGGTTTGACCAGGGCTACGAGCAGTACTTC
once	TRBD1	TRBV19	TRBJ1-4	CASTAKTGYIEKLFF	TGTGCCAGTACCGCAAAGACAGGGTATATTGAAAAACTGTTTTTT
NA	TRBD1	TRBV10-2	TRBJ2-7	CASRWDSTYEQYF	TGCGCCAGCAGATGGGACAGTACCTACGAGCAGTACTTC
NA	NA	TRBV4-3	TRBJ2-1	CASSQGLGTPQSYNEQFF	TGCGCCAGCAGCCAAGGTTTAGGGACTCCCCAATCCTACAATGAGCAGTTCTTC
NA	NA	TRBV28	TRBJ1-5	CASSFWDTSNQPQHF	TGTGCCAGCAGTTTTTGGGACACTAGCAATCAGCCCCAGCATTTT
NA	NA	TRBV19	TRBJ2-4	CASSPGGDIQYF	TGTGCCAGTAGTCCAGGAGGGGACATTCAGTACTTC
NA	NA	TRBV7-2	TRBJ2-1	CASIPGGAVNEQFF	TGTGCCAGCATCCCTGGGGGGGCGGTCAATGAGCAGTTCTTC
NA	TRBD1	TRBV19	TRBJ2-3	CATQQGQSTDTQYF	TGTGCCACACAACAGGGACAGAGCACAGATACGCAGTATTTT
NA	NA	TRBV15	TRBJ1-2	CATSRGGGPLYGYTF	TGTGCCACCAGCAGGGGGGGAGGGCCCCTCTATGGCTACACCTTC
NA	TRBD1	TRBV5-1	TRBJ1-1	CASSLAPDRGTEAFF	TGCGCCAGCAGCTTGGCTCCTGACAGGGGCACTGAAGCTTTCTTT
NA	NA	TRBV6-5	TRBJ2-3	CASRDEGVSTDTQYF	TGTGCCAGCAGGGATGAGGGGGTTAGCACAGATACGCAGTATTTT
NA	NA	TRBV5-1	TRBJ1-1	CASRLSPGVNTEAFF	TGCGCCAGCAGATTGTCCCCAGGGGTGAACACTGAAGCTTTCTTT
NA	NA	TRBV28	TRBJ1-5	CASSIRHFLSNQPQHF	TGTGCCAGCAGTATACGACACTTCCTTAGCAATCAGCCCCAGCATTTT
NA	NA	TRBV19	TRBJ2-6	CASRERTSGANVLTF	TGTGCCAGTAGAGAGAGGACTTCTGGGGCCAACGTCCTGACTTTC
NA	NA	TRBV7-9	TRBJ1-2	CASSLYQDAGYGYTF	TGTGCCAGCAGCTTATATCAGGACGCGGGCTATGGCTACACCTTC
NA	TRBD2	TRBV6-6	TRBJ2-7	CASSGTSAGGGSLGRYEQYF	TGTGCCAGCAGCGGGACTAGCGCAGGAGGGGGGAGTTTGGGTCGCTACGAGCAGTACTTC
NA	TRBD1	TRBV28	TRBJ2-7	CATWTGAYEQYF	TGTGCCACCTGGACAGGGGCCTACGAGCAGTACTTC
NA	NA	TRBV14	TRBJ2-1	CASSQDGQGTYNEQFF	TGTGCCAGCAGCCAAGATGGGCAGGGTACCTACAATGAGCAGTTCTTC
NA	TRBD1	TRBV9	TRBJ1-1	CASSVAPGTGSMNTEAFF	TGTGCCAGCAGCGTAGCCCCCGGGACAGGGAGCATGAACACTGAAGCTTTCTTT
NA	TRBD2	TRBV28	TRBJ2-1	CASIGTSGGAFEQFF	TGTGCCAGCATAGGGACTAGCGGGGGGGCTTTTGAGCAGTTCTTC
NA	TRBD1	TRBV7-3	TRBJ2-7	CASSLEGTGVYEQYF	TGTGCCAGCAGCCTAGAGGGGACAGGGGTCTACGAGCAGTACTTC
NA	NA	TRBV6-6	TRBJ2-5	CASSQTTVGETQYF	TGTGCCAGCAGTCAGACTACAGTTGGGGAGACCCAGTACTTC
NA	TRBD1	TRBV10-3	TRBJ2-2	CAIAGQVPGTGELFF	TGTGCCATCGCCGGACAGGTCCCGGGGACCGGGGAGCTGTTTTTT
NA	NA	TRBV19	TRBJ2-5	CASSIWGASGEETQYF	TGTGCCAGTAGTATATGGGGGGCTAGCGGTGAAGAGACCCAGTACTTC
NA	NA	TRBV4-1	TRBJ1-5	CASSQRTGSNQPQHF	TGCGCCAGCAGCCAAAGAACGGGGAGCAATCAGCCCCAGCATTTT
NA	NA	TRBV29-1	TRBJ1-4	CSVRFEEKLFF	TGCAGCGTCCGTTTCGAGGAAAAACTGTTTTTT
NA	TRBD2	TRBV6-5	TRBJ2-7	CASSSLAESYEQYF	TGTGCCAGCAGTTCCCTAGCGGAGTCCTACGAGCAGTACTTC
NA	NA	TRBV19	TRBJ1-6	CASSVRQRHSPLHF	TGTGCCAGTAGTGTGAGACAGCGTCATTCACCCCTCCACTTT
NA	TRBD2	TRBV7-2	TRBJ2-7	CASSLGGSGSTGYEQYF	TGTGCCAGCAGCTTAGGGGGTAGCGGGTCAACCGGGTACGAGCAGTACTTC
few	NA	TRBV12-3/TRBV12-4	TRBJ1-1	CASSFSPGEAFF	TGTGCCAGCAGTTTTTCTCCAGGGGAAGCTTTCTTT
NA	NA	TRBV27	TRBJ1-1	CASSYRGNTEAFF	TGTGCCAGCAGTTACCGGGGGAACACTGAAGCTTTCTTT
NA	TRBD1	TRBV11-2	TRBJ1-2	CASSLRTGDYGYTF	TGTGCCAGCAGCCTCCGGACAGGGGACTATGGCTACACCTTC
NA	NA	TRBV7-9	TRBJ1-1	CASSSKNTEAFF	TGTGCCAGCAGTTCAAAGAACACTGAAGCTTTCTTT
once	NA	TRBV27	TRBJ1-5	CASSLSWESGNQPQHF	TGTGCCAGCAGTTTATCATGGGAGTCGGGCAATCAGCCCCAGCATTTT
NA	TRBD1	TRBV18	TRBJ1-6	CASSSGQGYSPLHF	TGTGCCAGCTCATCCGGACAGGGTTATTCACCCCTCCACTTT
NA	TRBD1	TRBV19	TRBJ2-7	CASSIDRGISYEQYF	TGTGCCAGTAGTATAGACAGGGGGATTTCCTACGAGCAGTACTTC
NA	NA	TRBV12-3/TRBV12-4	TRBJ1-1	CASSLVNTEAFF	TGTGCCAGCAGCCTAGTGAACACTGAAGCTTTCTTT
NA	NA	TRBV13	TRBJ2-7	CASSVQGPGYEQYF	TGTGCCAGCAGCGTACAGGGACCGGGCTACGAGCAGTACTTC
NA	TRBD1	TRBV28	TRBJ1-2	CASSLGQGLWGYTF	TGTGCCAGCAGTTTGGGACAGGGCTTGTGGGGCTACACCTTC
NA	NA	TRBV6-1	TRBJ1-6	CASSEALLSNSPLHF	TGTGCCAGCAGTGAAGCGCTTCTGAGTAATTCACCCCTCCACTTT
NA	NA	TRBV5-5	TRBJ1-1	CASSLADGRPLNTEAFF	TGTGCCAGCAGCTTGGCCGACGGCAGGCCTCTGAACACTGAAGCTTTCTTT
once	NA	TRBV28	TRBJ2-7	CASSSDWNYEQYF	TGTGCCAGCAGTTCGGACTGGAACTACGAGCAGTACTTC
NA	NA	TRBV6-2/TRBV6-3	TRBJ1-5	CASSDMWDQPQHF	TGTGCCAGCAGCGACATGTGGGATCAGCCCCAGCATTTT
NA	TRBD1	TRBV28	TRBJ1-4	CASSQDRGWEKLFF	TGTGCCAGCAGTCAAGACAGGGGTTGGGAAAAACTGTTTTTT
NA	NA	TRBV19	TRBJ1-1	CASRIRTPLMNTEAFF	TGTGCCAGTAGGATCCGCACCCCGCTAATGAACACTGAAGCTTTCTTT
once	TRBD1	TRBV5-5	TRBJ2-1	CASSLVRDSSYNEQFF	TGTGCCAGCAGCTTGGTAAGGGACAGTTCCTACAATGAGCAGTTCTTC
NA	TRBD1	TRBV11-3	TRBJ1-2	CASSSTGGYGYTF	TGTGCCAGCAGTTCAACAGGGGGCTATGGCTACACCTTC
NA	TRBD1	TRBV19	TRBJ1-1	CASSIEGRGPLYTEAFF	TGTGCCAGTAGTATAGAAGGCAGGGGGCCTCTTTACACTGAAGCTTTCTTT
once	NA	TRBV5-5	TRBJ1-3	CASSLQELGNTIYF	TGTGCCAGCAGCTTGCAGGAATTGGGAAACACCATATATTTT